A single sample is the source of the 21 T cell receptor beta chains below, sequenced in a study of neurological immune-mediated disorders. TCRdb analysed the 5' RACE reads with MiXCR anew, one entry per CDR3 protein. The table records about 48,000 distinct CDR3 sequences, around a tenth of them present only once. The sequencing input was PBMCs. The receptors come from a woman in her 40s with HTLV-1-associated myelopathy (HAM/TSP).

The table lists this clonotype with many counts. The chain has TRBV5-1 and TRBJ2-5, with a weak D call TRBD1 (5 bases). Germline V gives CDR1 SGHRS, CDR2 YFSETQ. The V end lost 0 bases, the J end lost 3 bases, and 12 bases lay between the germline ends. This CDR3 spans 15 amino acids. CDR3 protein: CASSLGRAYEETQYF. The CDR3 DNA is TGCGCCAGCAGCTTGGGCAGGGCTTACGAAGAGACCCAGTACTTC.

As to this clonotype: At one of its ends the junction is not consistent with the germline gene, which may arise from a read error. The CDR3 nucleotides are TGTGCCACCAGCACCAGAGGGGGATTAGGGAAACAAGATACCCAGTACTTC. This encodes CATSTRGGLGKQDTQYF. The V and J genes are TRBV15 and TRBJ2-5; tentative D call: TRBD1 (6 bases). Germline loops: CDR1 LNHNV, CDR2 YYDKDF (reference sequence). CDR3 length: 17 amino acids.

At least ten counts were recorded for this clonotype. J is TRBJ2-7 and V is TRBV10-3; TRBD1 matches at 10 bases. Germline V lookup: CDR1 ENHRY, CDR2 SYGVKD. J lost 4 bases, V lost 6 bases, and 9 bases had no gene match. The CDR3 length is 15 residues. This chain's CDR3 is CAIRGGDRGIYEQYF. Written as DNA, the CDR3 is TGTGCCATCAGGGGCGGGGACAGGGGTATATACGAGCAGTACTTC.

Only a few counts were recorded for this clonotype. A much larger clonotype is one base distant, so this may be a read error. J is TRBJ2-3 and V is TRBV5-1; TRBD2 matches at 9 bases. Germline V gene lookup returns CDR1 SGHRS and CDR2 YFSETQ. CDR3 length: 14 residues. The J segment lost 7 bases and the V segment lost 5 bases, leaving 8 bases of the junction unmatched. The CDR3 sequence is CASSGGGAIYTQYF. The CDR3, as DNA: TGCGCCAGCAGTGGCGGGGGGGCGATATATACGCAGTATTTT.

In this sample, this clonotype turned up many times. V gene TRBV7-9 combines with J gene TRBJ1-1, with D maybe TRBD1 (5 bases). Germline V gene sequence: CDR1 SEHNR, CDR2 FQNEAQ (reference sequence). The CDR3 is 15 amino acids. V gave up 4 bases and J gave up 0 bases, with 12 bases separating them. CDR3 nucleotides: TGTGCCAGCAGCTCGGGACGGAACATGAACACTGAAGCTTTCTTT. Its translation: CASSSGRNMNTEAFF.

This clonotype was seen repeatedly, ten times or more. The genes are TRBV5-1 and TRBJ1-1; a possible D gene is TRBD1 (6 bases). V shed 2 bases and J shed 0 bases, with 11 bases lying between them. CDR1 is SGHRS, CDR2 YFSETQ, per germline. The CDR3 consists of 15 residues. The CDR3 is CASSLWGQLNTEAFF. CDR3 in DNA: TGCGCCAGCAGCTTATGGGGGCAGCTGAACACTGAAGCTTTCTTT.

This clonotype has ten or more counts. The rearrangement uses TRBV29-1 and TRBJ1-1, with D perhaps matching TRBD1 (6 bases). V was clipped by 2 bases and J by 6 bases, with 13 bases between them. The CDR3 is 13 amino acids. The germline V gene has CDR1 SQVTM and CDR2 ANQGSEA. The CDR3 reads CSVESQGMAEAFF. DNA of the CDR3: TGCAGCGTTGAATCGCAGGGGATGGCTGAAGCTTTCTTT.

This clonotype was counted ten times or more. The chain uses TRBV28 and TRBJ2-7; TRBD1 matches at 7 bases. CDR3 length: 14 amino acids. Germline trimming cut 7 bases from V and 6 bases from J; bases unmatched to any gene: 12. The germline gives CDR1 MDHEN, CDR2 SYDVKM. The CDR3 nucleotides are TGTGCCAGCACCCGCCGACAGGGCAAGGGCGAGCAGTACTTC. This encodes CASTRRQGKGEQYF.

In its sample, this clonotype was seen many times. The chain links TRBV10-3 to TRBJ2-5; 8 positions match TRBD1. Germline CDR1 is ENHRY and CDR2 is SYGVKD. The CDR3 totals 13 residues. J was trimmed by 4 bases and V by 2 bases; bases with no gene match: 0. The CDR3 DNA reads as TGTGCCATCAGTGAGGGGACAGGAGAGACCCAGTACTTC. It yields the protein CAISEGTGETQYF.

This clonotype was observed a handful of times. V usage is TRBV12-3 or TRBV12-4 and J usage is TRBJ2-1; D is ambiguous. The CDR3 runs to 12 residues. V was trimmed by 5 bases and J by 4 bases, leaving 6 bases between them. CDR3 sequence (DNA): TGTGCCAGCAGTAATATATACAATGAGCAGTTCTTC. It codes for CASSNIYNEQFF.

This clonotype was detected ten times or more. The chain links TRBV3-1 to TRBJ1-2; unclear D gene. The CDR3 has 14 amino acids. Per germline, CDR1 LGHDT and CDR2 YNNKEL (reference sequence). V gave up 0 bases and J gave up 7 bases, with 12 bases separating them. The CDR3 region has the DNA TGTGCCAGCAGCCAAGATCTGGCATCAAGTGGCTACACCTTC. This encodes CASSQDLASSGYTF.

This clonotype showed up many times. V is TRBV24-1 and J is TRBJ1-5, with D perhaps matching TRBD1 (5 bases). This CDR3 region has 15 residues. Germline CDR1 reads KGHDR; CDR2 reads SFDVKD. Trimming removed 6 bases at V and 2 bases at J, with 13 bases between. CDR3 protein: CATSSRGVGNQPQHF. The CDR3 region has the DNA TGTGCCACCAGTTCCCGAGGGGTTGGCAATCAGCCCCAGCATTTT.

About this clonotype: This sequence may be a read error, since a much larger clone differs from it by one base. V and J are TRBV27 and TRBJ2-7; D might be TRBD1 or TRBD2, each matching 5 bases. V lost 8 bases, J lost 2 bases, and 13 bases lay in between. The CDR3 loop spans 13 amino acids. Germline CDR1 MNHEY, CDR2 SMNVEV (reference sequence). The CDR3 coding sequence is TGTGCCAGCTGTCCTGGGGGTACCTACGAGCAGTACTTC. It specifies CASCPGGTYEQYF.

This clonotype was seen repeatedly, ten times or more. The chain has TRBV6-2 or TRBV6-3 and TRBJ2-5; TRBD2 matches 7 bases. V shed 5 bases, J shed 5 bases, and the junction held 14 bases outside the gene matches. Germline V gene lookup returns CDR1 MNHEY and CDR2 SVGEGT. This CDR3 has 16 amino acids. CDR3: CASSPVLASAVETQYF. The CDR3 DNA is TGTGCCAGCAGTCCAGTACTAGCGTCGGCGGTGGAGACCCAGTACTTC.

This clonotype was found many times. The genes are TRBV5-1 and TRBJ2-7; weak D call: TRBD1 (6 bases). V shed 0 bases and J shed 4 bases, with 14 bases lying between them. Germline CDR1 is SGHRS and CDR2 is YFSETQ. This CDR3 has 15 amino acids. The CDR3 DNA sequence: TGCGCCAGCAGCTTGGCAGCGACAGGTACTTACGAGCAGTACTTC. Translation: CASSLAATGTYEQYF.

This clonotype was counted at least ten times. The chain combines TRBV7-3 with TRBJ2-1, with TRBD1 identical over 9 bases. CDR1 and CDR2 from the germline V gene are SGHTA and FQGTGA. This CDR3 contains 13 residues. V shed 5 bases and J 9 bases; nucleotides not matched to a gene: 5. In DNA, the CDR3 is TGTGCCAGCAGCATAGGACAGGGGATTGAGCAGTTCTTC. Protein: CASSIGQGIEQFF. The whole variable domain, remainder taken from reference TRBV7-3 and TRBJ2-1, is GAGVSQTPSNKVTEKGKYVELRCDPISGHTALYWYRQSLGQGPEFLIYFQGTGAADDSGLPNDRFFAVRPEGSVSTLKIQRTERGDSAVYLCASSIGQGIEQFFGPGTRLTVL.

This clonotype has a count of ten or more. This rearrangement joins TRBV9 to TRBJ2-3, with D possibly being TRBD2 (6 bases). The CDR3 is made up of 14 amino acids. Per germline, CDR1 SGDLS and CDR2 YYNGEE. V lost 0 bases and J 7 bases, leaving 12 bases between the germline ends. CDR3 DNA: TGTGCCAGCAGCGTAGGGGGCGGGAAGAATACGCAGTATTTT. This codes for CASSVGGGKNTQYF.

Only a few counts were recorded for this clonotype. The CDR3 nucleotides are TGTGCCAGCAGCGCCGAGGCAGGGCGGGGGGAGACCCAGTACTTC. Amino acids: CASSAEAGRGETQYF. This chain uses TRBV9 with TRBJ2-5; 7 bases map to TRBD2. The ends lost 3 bases at V and 5 bases at J; junction bases unmatched: 10. CDR1 is SGDLS and CDR2 is YYNGEE in the germline V gene. The CDR3 is made up of 15 amino acids.

This clonotype was seen repeatedly, ten times or more. The rearrangement uses TRBV4-3 and TRBJ2-5; D is perhaps TRBD1 or TRBD2 (5 bases each). Germline CDR1 and CDR2: LGHNA and YSLEER. Trimming cost V 3 bases and J 2 bases, with 10 bases left between them. This CDR3 has 14 amino acids. CDR3: CASSHRGGQETQYF. The CDR3 DNA reads as TGCGCCAGCAGCCACCGTGGGGGTCAAGAGACCCAGTACTTC.

This clonotype occurred many times. The chain recombines TRBV7-2 with TRBJ1-2; the D is unclear. The V gene's germline CDR1 is SGHTA and CDR2 FQGNSA. Trimming pared 0 bases from V and 8 bases from J, leaving 10 bases between. This CDR3 contains 13 residues. DNA of the CDR3: TGTGCCAGCAGCTTAGCAGGGTCAGGCGGCTACACCTTC. Protein sequence: CASSLAGSGGYTF.

Ten or more counts support this clonotype. This rearrangement joins TRBV5-1 to TRBJ1-2; D is possibly TRBD1 (6 bases). V gave up 8 bases and J gave up 4 bases, with 18 bases separating them. There are 14 residues in the CDR3. Germline CDR1 is SGHRS and CDR2 is YFSETQ. The chain's CDR3 is CASNKEGGPYGYTF. CDR3 sequence (DNA): TGCGCCAGTAACAAAGAGGGGGGGCCCTATGGCTACACCTTC.